This passage covers 10 T cell receptor beta chains from one sample sequenced in a study of identical twins. TCRdb recomputed calls from the 5' RACE reads with MiXCR, one row per CDR3 protein. The sample carries 650,000 to 750,000 distinct CDR3 sequences, around 21% recorded once. The same data also contributed to another study, on T cells expressing NK-cell markers.

What was sequenced was PBMCs. The origin of the receptors is a woman under 30 in good health.

This clonotype has at least ten counts. A read error may produce the germline difference seen at one junction end. The chain combines TRBV12-3 or TRBV12-4 with TRBJ2-7; 9 bases fit TRBD1. The CDR3 is made up of 14 amino acids. The CDR3 spells CASSSGTGSYEQYF. The CDR3 nucleotides read TGCGCCAGCAGCTCCGGGACAGGGAGTTACGAGCAGTACTTC.

V gene TRBV12-3 or TRBV12-4 combines with J gene TRBJ2-2; D might be TRBD2 (5 bases). The V end was cut by 11 bases, the J end by 1 base, with 14 bases between. This CDR3 is built from 14 residues. This CDR3 reads CAGSPDWNTGELFF. As DNA, the CDR3 is TGTGCCGGGTCCCCGGACTGGAACACCGGGGAGCTGTTTTTT.

This clonotype has a count of ten or more. The chain carries TRBV11-1 and TRBJ2-1; 8 nucleotides align to TRBD2. J was trimmed by 3 bases and V by 4 bases; bases with no gene match: 5. CDR3 size: 15 residues. Germline loops: CDR1 SGHAT, CDR2 FQDESV (reference sequence). The CDR3 region has the DNA TGTGCCAGCAGCTCAGCGGGGGCGTTCTACAATGAGCAGTTCTTC. Translation gives CASSSAGAFYNEQFF.

This clonotype has only a few counts. The chain has TRBV10-3 and TRBJ2-3; 12 bases fit TRBD2. Per the germline V gene, CDR1 is ENHRY and CDR2 is SYGVKD. CDR3 size: 16 residues. V shed 7 bases, J shed 4 bases, and the junction held 9 bases outside the gene matches. CDR3 in amino acids: CAINPLAGGLPDTQYF. The CDR3 DNA sequence: TGTGCCATCAATCCACTAGCGGGGGGTCTGCCAGATACGCAGTATTTT.

This clonotype was recorded many times. The chain links TRBV5-1 to TRBJ2-3; perhaps TRBD2 as D (6 bases). This CDR3 has 16 amino acids. From germline, CDR1 is SGHRS and CDR2 YFSETQ. V was pared by 2 bases and J by 0 bases, with 13 bases between. CDR3 region: CASSFPSVPSTDTQYF. The CDR3 DNA is TGCGCCAGCAGCTTTCCTAGCGTCCCTAGCACAGATACGCAGTATTTT.

This clonotype appeared a few times. The chain has TRBV20-1 and TRBJ2-1; TRBD2 is a possible D gene (5 bases). The germline gives CDR1 DFQATT, CDR2 SNEGSKA (reference sequence). The CDR3 covers 14 residues. V lost 7 bases, J lost 5 bases, and 18 bases lay in between. CDR3 nucleotides: TGCAGTGGGCTTGAGGGCCCTCAAGACAATGAGCAGTTCTTC. It codes for CSGLEGPQDNEQFF.

The rearrangement uses TRBV6-1 and TRBJ2-1, with 13 bases that match TRBD2. Trimming at V came to 8 bases and at J to 9 bases, leaving 7 bases not matched to a gene. The CDR3 has 14 amino acids. From germline, CDR1 is MNHNS and CDR2 SASEGT. The DNA of the CDR3 is TGTGCCAGCCGGGGGACTAGCGGGAACCTTGAGCAGTTCTTC. Protein sequence: CASRGTSGNLEQFF.

To note about this clonotype: Compared with germline, one end of the junction differs, possibly owing to a read error. The rearrangement uses TRBV5-6 and TRBJ2-1; 12 bases align to TRBD2. The length of the CDR3 is 17 residues. In germline, CDR1 is SGHDT, CDR2 YYEEEE. The CDR3 reads CASRLGLAGGPGNEQFF. The CDR3, as DNA: TGTGCCAGCAGGTTGGGCCTAGCGGGAGGGCCGGGCAATGAGCAGTTCTTC.

The chain couples TRBV4-2 to TRBJ1-6, with D unresolved. The CDR3 runs 14 residues. Germline V gives CDR1 LGHNA, CDR2 YNFKEQ. V shed 0 bases and J shed 10 bases, with 10 bases lying between them. The DNA for the CDR3 is TGTGCCAGCAGCCAAGATTCGACGGTGTCACCCCTCCACTTT. Protein product: CASSQDSTVSPLHF.

This clonotype was counted ten times or more. The chain carries TRBV5-5 and TRBJ1-1, with D unresolved. The germline gives CDR1 SGHKS, CDR2 YYEKEE (reference sequence). The CDR3 has 13 amino acids. V lost 0 bases and J lost 5, with 8 bases in between. The chain's CDR3 is CASSLVGKTEAFF. The CDR3 nucleotides are TGTGCCAGCAGCTTGGTGGGGAAGACTGAAGCTTTCTTT. Combining the CDR3 with reference TRBV5-5 and TRBJ1-1 gives the whole variable domain DAGVTQSPTHLIKTRGQQVTLRCSPISGHKSVSWYQQVLGQGPQFIFQYYEKEERGRGNFPDRFSARQFPNYSSELNVNALLLGDSALYLCASSLVGKTEAFFGQGTRLTVV.